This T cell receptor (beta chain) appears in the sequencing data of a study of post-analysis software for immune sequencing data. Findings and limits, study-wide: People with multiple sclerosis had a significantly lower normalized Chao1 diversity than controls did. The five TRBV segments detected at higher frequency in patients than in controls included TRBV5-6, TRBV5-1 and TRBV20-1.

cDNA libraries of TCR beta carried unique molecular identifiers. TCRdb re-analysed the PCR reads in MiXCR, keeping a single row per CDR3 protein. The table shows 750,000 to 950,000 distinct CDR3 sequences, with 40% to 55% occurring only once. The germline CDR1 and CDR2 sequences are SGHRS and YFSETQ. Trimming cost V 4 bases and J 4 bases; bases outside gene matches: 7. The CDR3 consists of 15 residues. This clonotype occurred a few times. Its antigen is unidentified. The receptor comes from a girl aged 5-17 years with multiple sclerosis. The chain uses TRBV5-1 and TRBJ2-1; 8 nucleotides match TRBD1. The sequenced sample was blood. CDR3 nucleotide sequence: TGCGCCAGCAGCCCCGGGACAGGCAAATACAATGAGCAGTTCTTC. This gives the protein CASSPGTGKYNEQFF.